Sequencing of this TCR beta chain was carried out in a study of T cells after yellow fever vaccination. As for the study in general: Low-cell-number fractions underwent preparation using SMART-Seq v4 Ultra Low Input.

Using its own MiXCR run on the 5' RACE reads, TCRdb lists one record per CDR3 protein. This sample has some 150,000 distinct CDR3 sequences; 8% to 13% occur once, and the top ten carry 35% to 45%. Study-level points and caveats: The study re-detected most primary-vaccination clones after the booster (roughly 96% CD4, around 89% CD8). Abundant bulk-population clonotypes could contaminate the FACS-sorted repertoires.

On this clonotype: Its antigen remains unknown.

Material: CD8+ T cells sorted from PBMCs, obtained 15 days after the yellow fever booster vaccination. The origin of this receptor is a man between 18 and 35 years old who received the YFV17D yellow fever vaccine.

CDR3 DNA: TGTGCCAGCAGCGGTTGGGAGGGACAGCCCCAGCATTTT. Translation: CASSGWEGQPQHF. V is TRBV9 and J is TRBJ1-5, with unresolved D. Trimming removed 3 bases from V and 7 bases from J, with 11 bases in between. This CDR3 has 13 amino acids. Germline V CDR1 and CDR2: SGDLS, YYNGEE.